This T cell receptor beta chain was documented in a study of T cells in Graves' hyperthyroidism and ophthalmopathy. Thyroid ultrasound and orbital computed tomography, with clinical symptoms and serum thyroxine and TRAb, informed diagnoses. TCR beta CDR3 regions were amplified from RNA. Researchers ran a first-round RT-PCR on the TCR CDR3 using the HTBI primer set. TCRdb reprocessed the multiplex PCR reads via MiXCR and lists one record per CDR3 protein. The sample has hundreds of thousands of distinct CDR3 sequences; approximately 14% are singletons. The CDR3 runs to 13 residues. Germline V gives CDR1 DFQATT, CDR2 SNEGSKA (reference sequence). The ends were cut back, 2 bases at V and 5 bases at J, with 13 bases in the middle.

The V gene is TRBV20-1, the J gene TRBJ2-7, with D perhaps matching TRBD1 (5 bases). Sequencing was performed on blood. The clonotype originates from a middle-aged woman with Graves' ophthalmopathy. CDR3 DNA sequence: TGCAGTGCTAGACCCCAGGGTAACCACGAGCAGTACTTC. This encodes CSARPQGNHEQYF.